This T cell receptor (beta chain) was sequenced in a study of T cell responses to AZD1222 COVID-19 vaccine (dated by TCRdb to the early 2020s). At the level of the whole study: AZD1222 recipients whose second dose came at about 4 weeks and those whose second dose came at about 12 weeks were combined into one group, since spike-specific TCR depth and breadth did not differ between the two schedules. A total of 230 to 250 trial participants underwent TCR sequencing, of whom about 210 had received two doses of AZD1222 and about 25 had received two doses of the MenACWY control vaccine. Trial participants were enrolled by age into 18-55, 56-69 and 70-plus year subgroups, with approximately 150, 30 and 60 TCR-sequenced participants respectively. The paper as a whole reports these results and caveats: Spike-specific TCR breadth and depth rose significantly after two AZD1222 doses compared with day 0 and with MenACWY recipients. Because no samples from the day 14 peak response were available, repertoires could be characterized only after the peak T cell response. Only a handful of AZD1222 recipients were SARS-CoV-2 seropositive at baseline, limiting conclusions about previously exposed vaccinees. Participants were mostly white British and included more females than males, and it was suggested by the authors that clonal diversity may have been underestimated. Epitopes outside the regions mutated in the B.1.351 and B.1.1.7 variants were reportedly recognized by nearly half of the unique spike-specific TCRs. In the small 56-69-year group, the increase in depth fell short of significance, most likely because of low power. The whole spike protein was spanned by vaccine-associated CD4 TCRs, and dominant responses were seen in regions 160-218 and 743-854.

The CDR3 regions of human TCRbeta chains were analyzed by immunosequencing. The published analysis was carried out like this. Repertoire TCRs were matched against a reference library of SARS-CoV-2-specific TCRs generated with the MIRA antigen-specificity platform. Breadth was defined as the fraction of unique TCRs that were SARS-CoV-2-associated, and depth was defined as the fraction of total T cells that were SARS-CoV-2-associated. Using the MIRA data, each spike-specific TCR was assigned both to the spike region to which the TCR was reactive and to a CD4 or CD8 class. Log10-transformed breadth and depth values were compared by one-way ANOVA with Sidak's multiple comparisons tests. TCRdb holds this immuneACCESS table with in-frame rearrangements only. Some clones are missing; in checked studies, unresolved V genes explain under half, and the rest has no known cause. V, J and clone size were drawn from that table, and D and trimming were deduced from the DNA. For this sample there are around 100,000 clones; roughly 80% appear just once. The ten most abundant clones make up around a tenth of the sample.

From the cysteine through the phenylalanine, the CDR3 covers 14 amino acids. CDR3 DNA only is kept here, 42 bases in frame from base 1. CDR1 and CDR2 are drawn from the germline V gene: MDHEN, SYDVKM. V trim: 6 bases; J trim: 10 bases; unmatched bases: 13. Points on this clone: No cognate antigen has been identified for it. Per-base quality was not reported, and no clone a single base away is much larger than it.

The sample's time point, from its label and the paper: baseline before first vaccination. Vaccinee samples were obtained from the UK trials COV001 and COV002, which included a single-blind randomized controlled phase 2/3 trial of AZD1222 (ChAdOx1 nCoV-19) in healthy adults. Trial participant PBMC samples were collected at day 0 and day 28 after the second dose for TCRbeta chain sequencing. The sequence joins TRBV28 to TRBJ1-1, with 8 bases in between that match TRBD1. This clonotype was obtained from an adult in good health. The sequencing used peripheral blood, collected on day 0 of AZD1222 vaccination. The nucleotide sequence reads TGTGCCAGCAGAACCGGACAGGGAGAGGTGGGAGCTTTCTTT. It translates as CASRTGQGEVGAFF.